The rows below give T cell receptor beta chains drawn from one sample of a study of cytomegalovirus exposure and HLA in healthy donors. Clones were sequenced by immunoSEQ multiplex PCR, and TCRdb holds only the in-frame ones, with some missing. The sample gives around 45,000 clones, 51% of which show up once; about 6.3% is in the top ten. Source material: PBMCs. These receptors originate from a man aged 55 to 70 in good health and CMV-seronegative. The CDR3 runs from the conserved cysteine through the conserved F or W. The D gene is left open where the match is weak. Size tells how often a clone was seen (once, few, many) or the class of an expanded clone, and some rows leave it out.

j_call: TRBJ2-1
cdr3_length: 14
d_call: TRBD1
v_call: TRBV25-1
clone_size: NA
cdr3_aa: CASSEFTGGNEQFF
cdr3_nt: TGTGCCAGCAGTGAATTCACAGGGGGGAATGAGCAGTTCTTC

j_call: TRBJ1-3
cdr3_length: 16
d_call: NA
v_call: TRBV11-2
clone_size: once
cdr3_aa: CASSLDRAGTGNTIYF
cdr3_nt: TGTGCCAGCAGCTTAGATCGGGCAGGGACAGGAAACACCATATATTTT

j_call: TRBJ1-1
cdr3_length: 13
d_call: NA
v_call: TRBV7-9
clone_size: NA
cdr3_aa: CASSFGGNTEAFF
cdr3_nt: TGTGCCAGCAGCTTCGGGGGGAACACTGAAGCTTTCTTT

j_call: TRBJ1-3
cdr3_length: 16
d_call: TRBD1
v_call: TRBV6-5
clone_size: few
cdr3_aa: CASSYSDGTAGNTIYF
cdr3_nt: TGTGCCAGCAGTTACTCCGATGGGACAGCTGGAAACACCATATATTTT

j_call: TRBJ2-1
cdr3_length: 15
d_call: NA
v_call: TRBV14
clone_size: few
cdr3_aa: CASSQPSVTYNEQFF
cdr3_nt: TGTGCCAGCAGCCAACCGAGTGTTACTTACAATGAGCAGTTCTTC

j_call: TRBJ1-5
cdr3_length: 14
d_call: NA
v_call: TRBV10-3
clone_size: once
cdr3_aa: CAISESRGGGSQHF
cdr3_nt: TGTGCCATCAGTGAGTCGCGGGGAGGGGGATCCCAGCATTTT

j_call: TRBJ2-2
cdr3_length: 16
d_call: TRBD2
v_call: TRBV5-1
clone_size: few
cdr3_aa: CASSTTSGRRTGELFF
cdr3_nt: TGCGCCAGCAGCACGACTAGCGGGAGACGGACCGGGGAGCTGTTTTTT

j_call: TRBJ2-5
cdr3_length: 14
d_call: NA
v_call: TRBV2
clone_size: NA
cdr3_aa: CASRPDLTTETQYF
cdr3_nt: TGTGCCAGCAGGCCGGACTTGACAACCGAGACCCAGTACTTC

j_call: TRBJ2-1
cdr3_length: 15
d_call: TRBD1
v_call: TRBV5-1
clone_size: NA
cdr3_aa: CASSLEQGAGNEQFF
cdr3_nt: TGCGCCAGCAGCTTGGAACAGGGGGCAGGCAATGAGCAGTTCTTC

j_call: TRBJ2-7
cdr3_length: 14
d_call: NA
v_call: TRBV6-1
clone_size: NA
cdr3_aa: CASYDKAISYEQYF
cdr3_nt: TGTGCCAGCTATGACAAGGCTATCTCCTACGAGCAGTACTTC

j_call: TRBJ2-1
cdr3_length: 11
d_call: NA
v_call: TRBV6-5
clone_size: once
cdr3_aa: CASSLNNEQFF
cdr3_nt: TGTGCCAGCAGTCTAAACAATGAGCAGTTCTTC

j_call: TRBJ1-1
cdr3_length: 12
d_call: NA
v_call: TRBV6-6
clone_size: NA
cdr3_aa: CASSPAGTEAFF
cdr3_nt: TGTGCCAGCTCTCCGGCAGGAACGGAAGCTTTCTTT

j_call: TRBJ1-2
cdr3_length: 12
d_call: NA
v_call: TRBV30
clone_size: NA
cdr3_aa: CAWRTVEYGYTF
cdr3_nt: TGTGCCTGGAGGACAGTGGAATATGGCTACACCTTC

j_call: TRBJ2-1
cdr3_length: 13
d_call: NA
v_call: TRBV29-1
clone_size: once
cdr3_aa: CSVAGTFNNEQFF
cdr3_nt: TGCAGCGTTGCAGGGACATTTAACAATGAGCAGTTCTTC

j_call: TRBJ2-6
cdr3_length: 18
d_call: NA
v_call: TRBV11-2
clone_size: NA
cdr3_aa: CASSSAGRGRSGANVLTF
cdr3_nt: TGTGCCAGCAGCTCAGCAGGGCGGGGCCGCTCTGGGGCCAACGTCCTGACTTTC

j_call: TRBJ1-1
cdr3_length: 14
d_call: NA
v_call: TRBV2
clone_size: NA
cdr3_aa: CASRAGRMNTEAFF
cdr3_nt: TGTGCCAGCAGGGCGGGACGGATGAACACTGAAGCTTTCTTT

j_call: TRBJ1-1
cdr3_length: 15
d_call: NA
v_call: TRBV5-4
clone_size: medium-sized
cdr3_aa: CASSLVGEGNTEAFF
cdr3_nt: TGTGCCAGCAGCTTGGTAGGGGAGGGGAACACTGAAGCTTTCTTT

j_call: TRBJ2-2
cdr3_length: 13
d_call: NA
v_call: TRBV10-1
clone_size: NA
cdr3_aa: CASSEVLTGELFF
cdr3_nt: TGCGCCAGCAGTGAAGTACTAACCGGGGAGCTGTTTTTT

j_call: TRBJ1-2
cdr3_length: 13
d_call: NA
v_call: TRBV6-5
clone_size: NA
cdr3_aa: CASSSREDYGYTF
cdr3_nt: TGTGCCAGCAGTTCCAGGGAAGACTATGGCTACACCTTC

j_call: TRBJ2-7
cdr3_length: 13
d_call: TRBD1
v_call: TRBV6-5
clone_size: few
cdr3_aa: CASSFDRVSEQYF
cdr3_nt: TGTGCCAGCAGTTTCGACAGGGTGAGCGAGCAGTACTTC

j_call: TRBJ2-2
cdr3_length: 22
d_call: TRBD2
v_call: TRBV4-1
clone_size: few
cdr3_aa: CASSQGPYQGLAGNSNTGELFF
cdr3_nt: TGCGCCAGCAGCCAGGGTCCGTATCAGGGACTAGCGGGAAACTCGAACACCGGGGAGCTGTTTTTT

j_call: TRBJ2-4
cdr3_length: 13
d_call: TRBD1
v_call: TRBV19
clone_size: once
cdr3_aa: CASRQGTKNIQYF
cdr3_nt: TGTGCCAGTCGACAGGGTACCAAAAACATTCAGTACTTC

j_call: TRBJ1-4
cdr3_length: 16
d_call: TRBD1
v_call: TRBV5-1
clone_size: NA
cdr3_aa: CASSLGQGAANEKLFF
cdr3_nt: TGCGCCAGCAGCTTGGGACAGGGGGCTGCTAATGAAAAACTGTTTTTT

j_call: TRBJ2-2
cdr3_length: 14
d_call: TRBD2
v_call: TRBV5-4
clone_size: NA
cdr3_aa: CASSFIAGDGELFF
cdr3_nt: TGTGCCAGCAGCTTCATAGCGGGAGACGGGGAGCTGTTTTTT

j_call: TRBJ2-5
cdr3_length: 15
d_call: TRBD2
v_call: TRBV29-1
clone_size: NA
cdr3_aa: CSVSRTSGGKETQYF
cdr3_nt: TGCAGCGTTTCTAGGACTAGCGGGGGGAAAGAGACCCAGTACTTC

j_call: TRBJ2-1
cdr3_length: 16
d_call: NA
v_call: TRBV25-1
clone_size: few
cdr3_aa: CASSEWTGADYNEQFF
cdr3_nt: TGTGCCAGCAGTGAATGGACGGGAGCCGATTACAATGAGCAGTTCTTC

j_call: TRBJ1-4
cdr3_length: 15
d_call: TRBD1
v_call: TRBV10-3
clone_size: many
cdr3_aa: CAISEPGQGARKLFF
cdr3_nt: TGTGCCATCAGTGAGCCTGGACAGGGGGCGAGAAAACTGTTTTTT

j_call: TRBJ1-1
cdr3_length: 16
d_call: TRBD1
v_call: TRBV7-3
clone_size: NA
cdr3_aa: CASSPRRQGGATEAFF
cdr3_nt: TGTGCCAGCAGCCCTCGAAGACAGGGAGGAGCGACTGAAGCTTTCTTT

j_call: TRBJ2-7
cdr3_length: 13
d_call: NA
v_call: TRBV7-2
clone_size: NA
cdr3_aa: CASSSSGEYEQYF
cdr3_nt: TGTGCCAGCAGCTCCTCGGGAGAGTACGAGCAGTACTTC

j_call: TRBJ1-1
cdr3_length: 14
d_call: NA
v_call: TRBV6-5
clone_size: NA
cdr3_aa: CASSYIGGEIEAFF
cdr3_nt: TGTGCCAGCAGTTACATTGGCGGTGAGATTGAAGCTTTCTTT

j_call: TRBJ1-4
cdr3_length: 16
d_call: TRBD1
v_call: TRBV30
clone_size: NA
cdr3_aa: CAWSPPGTGGYEKLFF
cdr3_nt: TGTGCCTGGAGCCCCCCGGGGACAGGGGGCTATGAAAAACTGTTTTTT

j_call: TRBJ2-5
cdr3_length: 14
d_call: TRBD2
v_call: TRBV10-2
clone_size: NA
cdr3_aa: CASRGLAGYETQYF
cdr3_nt: TGCGCCAGCAGGGGACTAGCGGGATATGAGACCCAGTACTTC

j_call: TRBJ2-5
cdr3_length: 15
d_call: TRBD2
v_call: TRBV9
clone_size: NA
cdr3_aa: CASSVDSGRGETQYF
cdr3_nt: TGTGCCAGCAGCGTAGATAGCGGGAGGGGCGAGACCCAGTACTTC

j_call: TRBJ1-1
cdr3_length: 12
d_call: TRBD1
v_call: TRBV30
clone_size: NA
cdr3_aa: CAWSGQGLQAFF
cdr3_nt: TGTGCCTGGAGTGGACAGGGACTGCAAGCTTTCTTT

j_call: TRBJ2-7
cdr3_length: 14
d_call: TRBD1
v_call: TRBV2
clone_size: NA
cdr3_aa: CASSYLDRATSFDF
cdr3_nt: TGTGCCAGCAGCTACCTGGACAGGGCTACGAGTTTTGACTTC

j_call: TRBJ1-1
cdr3_length: 14
d_call: NA
v_call: TRBV27
clone_size: NA
cdr3_aa: CASSLSAGYTEAFF
cdr3_nt: TGTGCCAGCAGTTTATCGGCAGGGTACACTGAAGCTTTCTTT

j_call: TRBJ1-2
cdr3_length: 11
d_call: NA
v_call: TRBV28
clone_size: NA
cdr3_aa: CASSSLEGYTF
cdr3_nt: TGTGCCAGCAGTTCCTTAGAAGGCTACACCTTC

j_call: TRBJ2-2
cdr3_length: 15
d_call: NA
v_call: TRBV7-8
clone_size: few
cdr3_aa: CASSKDLSNTGELFF
cdr3_nt: TGTGCCAGCAGCAAAGACTTATCGAACACCGGGGAGCTGTTTTTT

j_call: TRBJ2-3
cdr3_length: 17
d_call: NA
v_call: TRBV4-3
clone_size: NA
cdr3_aa: CASSQALSGSSTDTQYF
cdr3_nt: TGCGCCAGCAGCCAGGCCCTTAGCGGTTCTAGCACAGATACGCAGTATTTT

j_call: TRBJ2-7
cdr3_length: 15
d_call: TRBD1
v_call: TRBV7-9
clone_size: NA
cdr3_aa: CASRATGGASYEQYF
cdr3_nt: TGTGCCAGCAGGGCGACAGGGGGAGCCTCCTACGAGCAGTACTTC

j_call: TRBJ2-5
cdr3_length: 13
d_call: NA
v_call: TRBV5-8
clone_size: once
cdr3_aa: CASSFQEQETQYF
cdr3_nt: TGTGCCAGCAGCTTCCAGGAACAAGAGACCCAGTACTTC

j_call: TRBJ1-4
cdr3_length: 14
d_call: NA
v_call: TRBV5-1
clone_size: NA
cdr3_aa: CASSLQGRDEKLFF
cdr3_nt: TGCGCCAGCAGCTTACAGGGCCGGGATGAAAAACTGTTTTTT

j_call: TRBJ1-1
cdr3_length: 15
d_call: TRBD1
v_call: TRBV19
clone_size: NA
cdr3_aa: CASTKTGQANTEAFF
cdr3_nt: TGTGCCAGTACTAAGACGGGACAGGCGAACACTGAAGCTTTCTTT

j_call: TRBJ2-7
cdr3_length: 17
d_call: TRBD1
v_call: TRBV5-4
clone_size: NA
cdr3_aa: CASSLPQGQGRTYEQYF
cdr3_nt: TGTGCCAGCAGCTTGCCCCAGGGACAGGGGAGGACCTACGAGCAGTACTTC

j_call: TRBJ2-3
cdr3_length: 18
d_call: TRBD2
v_call: TRBV5-1
clone_size: NA
cdr3_aa: CASSRGTSGSRQPDTQYF
cdr3_nt: TGCGCCAGCAGCAGAGGGACTAGCGGGAGCCGTCAACCAGATACGCAGTATTTT

j_call: TRBJ2-3
cdr3_length: 17
d_call: TRBD2
v_call: TRBV5-1
clone_size: NA
cdr3_aa: CASSPGILAGNEDTQYF
cdr3_nt: TGCGCCAGCAGCCCCGGGATCCTAGCGGGAAACGAAGATACGCAGTATTTT

j_call: TRBJ2-7
cdr3_length: 14
d_call: TRBD2
v_call: TRBV2
clone_size: few
cdr3_aa: CASSAQGLAYEQYF
cdr3_nt: TGTGCCAGCAGTGCGCAGGGACTAGCCTACGAGCAGTACTTC

j_call: TRBJ2-1
cdr3_length: 11
d_call: NA
v_call: TRBV2
clone_size: NA
cdr3_aa: CASSDRGKEFF
cdr3_nt: TGTGCCAGCAGTGATCGGGGAAAGGAGTTCTTC

j_call: TRBJ1-1
cdr3_length: 13
d_call: NA
v_call: TRBV19
clone_size: NA
cdr3_aa: CASMEALNTEAFF
cdr3_nt: TGTGCCAGTATGGAGGCCCTGAACACTGAAGCTTTCTTT

j_call: TRBJ1-1
cdr3_length: 18
d_call: NA
v_call: TRBV7-2
clone_size: few
cdr3_aa: CASSLEPWKDRLNTEAFF
cdr3_nt: TGTGCCAGCAGCTTAGAACCGTGGAAAGACAGGCTGAACACTGAAGCTTTCTTT

j_call: TRBJ2-1
cdr3_length: 14
d_call: NA
v_call: TRBV4-3
clone_size: few
cdr3_aa: CASSQDTSPNEQFF
cdr3_nt: TGCGCCAGCAGCCAAGACACTAGCCCCAATGAGCAGTTCTTC

j_call: TRBJ1-1
cdr3_length: 15
d_call: NA
v_call: TRBV4-2
clone_size: NA
cdr3_aa: CASNERGLLGTEAFF
cdr3_nt: TGTGCCAGCAATGAAAGGGGCCTGCTGGGGACTGAAGCTTTCTTT